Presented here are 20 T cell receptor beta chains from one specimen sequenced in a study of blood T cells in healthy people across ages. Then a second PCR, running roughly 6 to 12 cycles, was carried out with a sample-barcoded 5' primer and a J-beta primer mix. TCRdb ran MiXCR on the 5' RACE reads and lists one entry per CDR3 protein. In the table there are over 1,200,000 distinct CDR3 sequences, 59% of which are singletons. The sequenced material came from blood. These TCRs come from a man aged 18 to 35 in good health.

The CDR3 region has the DNA TGCGCCAGCAGCCCCGAGCACTACAATGAGCAGTACTTC. This encodes CASSPEHYNEQYF. The genes are TRBV4-1 and TRBJ2-1; D is uncertain. The J call may not be correct, given that the DNA end is closer to TRBJ2-7. The CDR3 length is 13 residues. The germline CDR1 and CDR2 sequences are MGHRA and YSYEKL.

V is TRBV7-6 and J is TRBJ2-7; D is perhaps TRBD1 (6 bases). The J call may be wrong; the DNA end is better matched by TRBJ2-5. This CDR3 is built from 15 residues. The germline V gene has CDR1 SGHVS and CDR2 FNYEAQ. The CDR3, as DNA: TGTGCCAGCAGCTTAGCGGAGTATAGGGGGGAGACCCAGTACTTC. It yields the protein CASSLAEYRGETQYF.

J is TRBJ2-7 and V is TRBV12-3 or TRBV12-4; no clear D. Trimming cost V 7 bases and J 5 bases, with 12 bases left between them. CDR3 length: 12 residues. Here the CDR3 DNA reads TGTGCCAGCACCCCGGATCCCAACGAGCAGTACTTC. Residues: CASTPDPNEQYF.

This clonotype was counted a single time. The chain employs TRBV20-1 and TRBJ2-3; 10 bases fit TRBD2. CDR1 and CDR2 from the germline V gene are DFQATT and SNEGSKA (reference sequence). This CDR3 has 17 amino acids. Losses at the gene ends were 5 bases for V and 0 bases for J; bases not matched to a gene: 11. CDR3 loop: CSALLAGRTLSTDTQYF. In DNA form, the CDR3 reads TGCAGTGCTCTACTAGCGGGACGTACCCTTAGCACAGATACGCAGTATTTT.

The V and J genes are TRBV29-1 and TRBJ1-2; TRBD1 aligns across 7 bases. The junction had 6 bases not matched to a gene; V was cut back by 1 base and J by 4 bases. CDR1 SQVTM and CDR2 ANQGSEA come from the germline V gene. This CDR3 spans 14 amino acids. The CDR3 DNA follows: TGCAGCGTTGAAGGACAGGACAGGATCTATGGCTACACCTTC. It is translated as CSVEGQDRIYGYTF. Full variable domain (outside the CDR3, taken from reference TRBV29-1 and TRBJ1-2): SAVISQKPSRDICQRGTSLTIQCQVDSQVTMMFWYRQQPGQSLTLIATANQGSEATYESGFVIDKFPISRPNLTFSTLTVSNMSPEDSSIYLCSVEGQDRIYGYTFGSGTRLTVV.

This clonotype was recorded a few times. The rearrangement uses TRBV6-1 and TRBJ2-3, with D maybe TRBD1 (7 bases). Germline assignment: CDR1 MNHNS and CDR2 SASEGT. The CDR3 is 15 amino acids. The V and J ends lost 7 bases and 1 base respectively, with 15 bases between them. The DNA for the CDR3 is TGTGCCAGCATCCCCGTCAGGGGGGGCACAGATACGCAGTATTTT. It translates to CASIPVRGGTDTQYF.

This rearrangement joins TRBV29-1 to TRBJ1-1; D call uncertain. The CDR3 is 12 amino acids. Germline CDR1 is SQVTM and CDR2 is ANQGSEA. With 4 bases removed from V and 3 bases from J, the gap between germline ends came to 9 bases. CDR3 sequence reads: CSVGRWDTEAFF. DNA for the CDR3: TGCAGCGTTGGACGCTGGGACACTGAAGCTTTCTTT.

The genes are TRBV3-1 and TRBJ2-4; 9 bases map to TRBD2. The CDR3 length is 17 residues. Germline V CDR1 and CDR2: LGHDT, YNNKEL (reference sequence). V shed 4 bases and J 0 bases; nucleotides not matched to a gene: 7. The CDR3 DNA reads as TGTGCCAGCAGCCCCTCCTCTAGCGGGGTAGCCAAAAACATTCAGTACTTC. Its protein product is CASSPSSSGVAKNIQYF.

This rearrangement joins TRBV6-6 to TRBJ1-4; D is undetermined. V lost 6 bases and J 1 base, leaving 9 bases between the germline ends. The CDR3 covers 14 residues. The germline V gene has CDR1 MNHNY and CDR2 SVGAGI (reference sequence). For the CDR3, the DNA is TGTGCCAGCAGGGAGGACGGAACTAATGAAAAACTGTTTTTT. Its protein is CASREDGTNEKLFF.

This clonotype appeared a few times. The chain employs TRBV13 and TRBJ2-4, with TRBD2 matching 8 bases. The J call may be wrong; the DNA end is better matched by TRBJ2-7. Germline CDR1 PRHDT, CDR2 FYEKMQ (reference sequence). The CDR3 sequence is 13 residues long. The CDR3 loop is CARREGLGYEQYF. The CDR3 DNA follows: TGTGCCAGGAGGGAGGGACTAGGGTACGAGCAGTACTTC.

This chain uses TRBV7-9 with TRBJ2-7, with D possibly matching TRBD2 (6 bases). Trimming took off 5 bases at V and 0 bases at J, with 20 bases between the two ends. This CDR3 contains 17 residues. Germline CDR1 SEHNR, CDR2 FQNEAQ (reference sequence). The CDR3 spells CASSPGGTSSYSYEQYF. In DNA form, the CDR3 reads TGTGCCAGCAGCCCAGGAGGCACTAGCTCCTACTCCTACGAGCAGTACTTC.

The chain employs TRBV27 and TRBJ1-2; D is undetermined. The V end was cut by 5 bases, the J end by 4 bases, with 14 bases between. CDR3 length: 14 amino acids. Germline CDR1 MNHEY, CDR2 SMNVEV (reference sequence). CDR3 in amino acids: CASSPDPFGYGYTF. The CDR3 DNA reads TGTGCCAGCAGTCCCGACCCCTTTGGCTATGGCTACACCTTC.

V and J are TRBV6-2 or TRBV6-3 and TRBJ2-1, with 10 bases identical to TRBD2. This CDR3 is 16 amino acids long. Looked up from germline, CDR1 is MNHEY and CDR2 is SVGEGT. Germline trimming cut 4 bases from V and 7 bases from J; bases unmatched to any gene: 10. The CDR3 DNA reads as TGTGCCAGCAGTTTCATCCCGGGACTAGCGCGGAATGAGCAGTTCTTC. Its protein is CASSFIPGLARNEQFF.

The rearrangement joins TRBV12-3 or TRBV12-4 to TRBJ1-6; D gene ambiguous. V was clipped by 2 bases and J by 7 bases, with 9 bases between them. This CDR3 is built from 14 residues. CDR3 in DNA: TGTGCCAGCAGTTTAAAGCCGGGGAATTCACCCCTCCACTTT. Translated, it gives CASSLKPGNSPLHF.

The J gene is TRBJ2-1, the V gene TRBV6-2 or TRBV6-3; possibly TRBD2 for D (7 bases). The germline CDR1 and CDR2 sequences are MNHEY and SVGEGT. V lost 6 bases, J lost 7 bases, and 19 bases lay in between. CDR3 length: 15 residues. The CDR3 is CASREQGGRWNEQFF. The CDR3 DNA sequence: TGTGCCAGCAGGGAACAGGGCGGGAGATGGAATGAGCAGTTCTTC.

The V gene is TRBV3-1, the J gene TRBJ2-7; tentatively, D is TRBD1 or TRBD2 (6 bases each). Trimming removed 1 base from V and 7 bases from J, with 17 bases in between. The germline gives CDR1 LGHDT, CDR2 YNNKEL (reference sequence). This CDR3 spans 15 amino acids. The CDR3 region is CASSQVTGGAEEQYF. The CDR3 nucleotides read TGTGCCAGCAGCCAAGTGACCGGGGGCGCGGAGGAGCAGTACTTC.

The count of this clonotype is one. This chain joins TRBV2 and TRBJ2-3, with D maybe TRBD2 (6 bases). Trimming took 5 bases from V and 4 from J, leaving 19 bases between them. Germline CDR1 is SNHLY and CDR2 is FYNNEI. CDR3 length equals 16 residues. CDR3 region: CASSPEGRGVSDTQYF. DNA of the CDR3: TGTGCCAGCAGTCCCGAGGGGCGGGGAGTGTCAGATACGCAGTATTTT.

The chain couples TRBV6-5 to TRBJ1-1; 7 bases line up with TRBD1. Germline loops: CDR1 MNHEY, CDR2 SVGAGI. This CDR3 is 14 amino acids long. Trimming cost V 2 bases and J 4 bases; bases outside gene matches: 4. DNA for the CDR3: TGTGCCAGCAGTTACAGGGGGCTGGGCACTGAAGCTTTCTTT. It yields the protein CASSYRGLGTEAFF.

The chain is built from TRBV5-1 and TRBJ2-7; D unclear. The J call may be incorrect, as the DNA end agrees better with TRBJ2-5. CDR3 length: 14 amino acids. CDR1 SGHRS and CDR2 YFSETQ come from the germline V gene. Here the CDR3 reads CASSLDRKSETQYF. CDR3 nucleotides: TGCGCCAGCAGCTTGGACAGAAAGTCAGAGACCCAGTACTTC.

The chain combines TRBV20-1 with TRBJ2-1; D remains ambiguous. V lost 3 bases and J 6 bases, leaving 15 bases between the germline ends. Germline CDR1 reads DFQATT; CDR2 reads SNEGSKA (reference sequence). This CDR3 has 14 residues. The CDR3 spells CSARGLAEFNEQFF. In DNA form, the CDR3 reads TGCAGTGCTAGGGGCTTGGCCGAGTTCAATGAGCAGTTCTTC.